Sequencing of this TCR beta chain was carried out in a study of blood T cell repertoires in COVID-19. Study background: COVID-19 samples collected from the United States, Italy and Spain covered acute and convalescent phases.

The age range of participants was roughly 18 to 90 years, with residence in about two dozen US areas. Participant-reported clinical history was the basis for cohort assignment. Original methodology: It was from reference gene primer amplification that nucleated cell counts were estimated. Libraries were prepared by immunoSEQ multiplex PCR; TCRdb keeps only in-frame clonotypes and omits some of them. That table supplies the V and J calls and clone size; D and trimming were determined from the DNA. The table includes roughly 170,000 clones, around four fifths detected once. J gave up 0 bases and V 0 bases, and 7 bases lay outside the gene matches. The CDR3 totals 17 residues. Germline V gives CDR1 LNHNV, CDR2 YYDKDF (reference sequence). The sample holds one count of this clone.

Specimen: PBMCs or T cells enriched from blood (not recorded which). The sequence came from a woman aged 45 to 65 in a cohort exposed to, infected with or recovered from COVID-19 (not recorded which). The chain uses TRBV15 and TRBJ1-1; 7 positions match TRBD1. CDR3: CATSRDFRDRLNTEAFF. The DNA of the CDR3 is TGTGCCACCAGCAGAGATTTTAGGGACAGATTGAACACTGAAGCTTTCTTT.